Below, 5 T cell receptor beta chains from the same sample are listed, as sequenced in a study of cytomegalovirus exposure and HLA in healthy donors. The PCR used 60 Vbeta and 13 Jbeta primers. Clones were read by immunoSEQ multiplex PCR, and TCRdb kept only the in-frame ones, dropping some. The table has roughly 93,000 clones, roughly four fifths seen once. Sequenced sample: PBMCs. The receptors stem from a human donor in good health.

The genes are TRBV25-1 and TRBJ2-1, with 7 positions matching TRBD2. Per the germline V gene, CDR1 is MGHDK and CDR2 is SYGVNS. V was pared by 3 bases and J by 4 bases, with 15 bases of the junction left unmatched. CDR3 length equals 18 residues. DNA of the CDR3: TGTGCCAGCAGTGATAGAGTCCCAGCGGGGACTAAATACAATGAGCAGTTCTTC. This codes for CASSDRVPAGTKYNEQFF.

The chain is built from TRBV6-5 and TRBJ1-2; 9 nucleotides agree with TRBD1. Germline V gene lookup returns CDR1 MNHEY and CDR2 SVGAGI. This CDR3 contains 14 residues. Trimming at V came to 6 bases and at J to 4 bases, leaving 6 bases not matched to a gene. The chain's CDR3 is CASSQDRGIYGYTF. The DNA for the CDR3 is TGTGCCAGCAGCCAGGACAGGGGTATCTATGGCTACACCTTC.

The chain couples TRBV19 to TRBJ1-1, with D hard to call. This CDR3 spans 14 amino acids. V lost 4 bases and J lost 1, with 10 bases in between. Germline CDR1 LNHDA, CDR2 SQIVND (reference sequence). This CDR3 reads CASSTGLSNTEAFF. Here the CDR3 DNA reads TGTGCCAGTAGTACCGGACTGTCGAACACTGAAGCTTTCTTT.

This clone appeared a few times. This sequence joins TRBV11-2 and TRBJ1-5; TRBD1 might be the D (5 bases). V lost 5 bases and J lost 6, with 14 bases in between. CDR1 and CDR2 (germline): SGHAT, FQNNGV. The CDR3 sequence is 14 residues long. DNA of the CDR3: TGTGCCAGCAGCCTCAGCCAGGGTCCTCAGCCCCAGCATTTT. As protein: CASSLSQGPQPQHF.

The chain carries TRBV5-3 and TRBJ1-5, with 12 bases matching TRBD1. TRBV5-3 is designated an ORF whose function remains uncertain. The CDR3 has 17 residues. The trim removed 0 bases at V and 6 bases at J, leaving 7 bases unmatched. The CDR3 sequence is CARSLVGGQGASQPQHF. The CDR3 DNA is TGTGCCAGAAGCTTGGTGGGGGGACAGGGGGCTTCTCAGCCCCAGCATTTT.